This TCR beta chain was identified in a study of cytomegalovirus exposure and HLA in healthy donors. Clones were read by immunoSEQ multiplex PCR, and TCRdb kept only the in-frame ones, dropping some. The table lists 250,000 to 300,000 clones, 80% to 90% of them singletons, with about 1% in the top ten. CDR1 MDHEN and CDR2 SYDVKM come from the germline V gene. Trimming pared 7 bases from V and 0 bases from J, leaving 9 bases between. This CDR3 has 13 amino acids. This clonotype originated in a young woman in good health and CMV-seronegative. Sequencing was carried out using PBMCs. The chain couples TRBV28 to TRBJ1-2; D call uncertain. The CDR3 nucleotides are TGTGCCAGCACGGTAACTACTAACTATGGCTACACCTTC. Its protein product is CASTVTTNYGYTF.